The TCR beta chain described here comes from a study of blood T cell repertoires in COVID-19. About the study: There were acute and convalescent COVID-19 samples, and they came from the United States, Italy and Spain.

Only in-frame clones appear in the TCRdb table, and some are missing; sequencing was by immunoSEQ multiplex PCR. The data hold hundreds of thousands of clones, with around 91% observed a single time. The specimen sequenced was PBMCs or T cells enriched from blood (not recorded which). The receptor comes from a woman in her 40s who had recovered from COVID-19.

CDR3 region: CATSGRITDTQYF. CDR3 bases: TGTGCCACCTCCGGTAGAATCACAGATACGCAGTATTTT. The V call is TRBV24-1, the J call TRBJ2-3; D remains ambiguous. The germline V gene has CDR1 KGHDR and CDR2 SFDVKD. There are 13 residues in the CDR3. V gave up 9 bases and J gave up 2 bases, with 11 bases separating them.